These 8 T cell receptor beta chains were sequenced from one sample in a study of CD4 T cells in relation to SARS-CoV-2 and coronaviruses. This table comes from immunoSEQ multiplex PCR, and its TCRdb copy is limited to in-frame clones, with some not included. Among around 31,000 clones listed, 55% to 75% were seen once. CD4+ T cells from unexposed donors were obtained before the COVID-19 pandemic (2011-2018). Isolation of CD4+ T cells took place after less than 11 days in culture. Their antigens are not known. Sequences were obtained from CD4+ T cells from PBMCs, cultured in vitro. The receptors here all came from a human donor in good health.

The chain employs TRBV5-5 and TRBJ1-4, with TRBD1 matching 8 bases. V shed 3 bases and J 3 bases; nucleotides not matched to a gene: 10. This CDR3 is 17 amino acids long. CDR1 and CDR2 (germline): SGHKS, YYEKEE (reference sequence). The CDR3 is CASSWPAGGEANEKLFF. The CDR3 coding sequence is TGTGCCAGCAGCTGGCCGGCAGGGGGCGAAGCTAATGAAAAACTGTTTTTT.

This rearrangement joins TRBV20-1 to TRBJ2-4, with 7 bases that match TRBD2. The CDR3 covers 13 residues. J gave up 6 bases and V 3 bases, and 5 bases lay outside the gene matches. In germline, CDR1 is DFQATT, CDR2 SNEGSKA (reference sequence). This CDR3 reads CSASDGRLNIQYF. The CDR3 DNA is TGCAGTGCTAGTGACGGGAGGCTAAACATTCAGTACTTC.

This clone was seen once. The gene calls are TRBV30 and TRBJ2-3; 15 bases fit TRBD2. Germline V CDR1 and CDR2: GTSNPN, SVGIG (reference sequence). V lost 3 bases to trimming and J lost 6 bases; unmatched junction nucleotides: 7. The CDR3 contains 16 residues. This CDR3 is CAWSAGLAGGLDTQYF. CDR3 nucleotides: TGTGCCTGGAGCGCGGGACTAGCGGGAGGCCTGGATACGCAGTATTTT. Full variable domain (remainder filled in from reference TRBV30 and TRBJ2-3): SQTIHQWPATLVQPVGSPLSLECTVEGTSNPNLYWYRQAAGRGLQLLFYSVGIGQISSEVPQNLSASRPQDRQFILSSKKLLLSDSGFYLCAWSAGLAGGLDTQYFGPGTRLTVL.

The chain has TRBV11-3 and TRBJ2-7, with 8 bases lining up with TRBD1. V shed 3 bases, J shed 4 bases, and the junction held 2 bases outside the gene matches. In germline, CDR1 is SGHNT, CDR2 YENEEA. CDR3 length equals 13 residues. CDR3 loop: CASSFTGGYEQYF. For the CDR3, the DNA is TGTGCCAGCAGCTTCACAGGGGGGTACGAGCAGTACTTC. Using reference TRBV11-3 and TRBJ2-7 for the parts outside the CDR3, the full variable domain is EAGVVQSPRYKIIEKKQPVAFWCNPISGHNTLYWYLQNLGQGPELLIRYENEEAVDDSQLPKDRFSAERLKGVDSTLKIQPAELGDSAVYLCASSFTGGYEQYFGPGTRLTVT.

This chain links TRBV12-3 or TRBV12-4 with TRBJ2-7; 7 nucleotides align to TRBD1. The V and J ends lost 5 bases and 5 bases, in that order; junction bases with no gene match: 3. The CDR3 is 12 amino acids. CDR3 in DNA: TGTGCCAGCAGTCAGGGGGACAACGAGCAGTACTTC. Amino acids: CASSQGDNEQYF.

The chain joins TRBV11-2 to TRBJ2-3; D ambiguous. V was cut by 5 bases and J by 0 bases, with 15 bases left in between. Germline CDR1 SGHAT, CDR2 FQNNGV. CDR3 size: 16 residues. CDR3 sequence reads: CASSGYSITSTDTQYF. The CDR3 nucleotides read TGTGCCAGCAGCGGATACAGCATTACTAGCACAGATACGCAGTATTTT.

CDR3 bases: TGCGCCAGCAGCCTACAGGGGGCCTCTGAAGCTTTCTTT. It is translated as CASSLQGASEAFF. The chain links TRBV5-1 to TRBJ1-1; 9 nucleotides align to TRBD1. This CDR3 region has 13 residues. The germline V gene encodes CDR1 SGHRS and CDR2 YFSETQ. V lost 4 bases, J lost 6 bases, and 4 bases stayed unmatched.

The gene calls are TRBV10-3 and TRBJ1-2, with D unresolved. Germline V gene data show CDR1 as ENHRY and CDR2 as SYGVKD. The CDR3 contains 12 residues. V was trimmed by 6 bases and J by 6 bases, leaving 11 bases between them. CDR3 residues: CAISRTDDGYTF. CDR3 coding DNA: TGTGCCATCAGCCGGACGGATGATGGCTACACCTTC.